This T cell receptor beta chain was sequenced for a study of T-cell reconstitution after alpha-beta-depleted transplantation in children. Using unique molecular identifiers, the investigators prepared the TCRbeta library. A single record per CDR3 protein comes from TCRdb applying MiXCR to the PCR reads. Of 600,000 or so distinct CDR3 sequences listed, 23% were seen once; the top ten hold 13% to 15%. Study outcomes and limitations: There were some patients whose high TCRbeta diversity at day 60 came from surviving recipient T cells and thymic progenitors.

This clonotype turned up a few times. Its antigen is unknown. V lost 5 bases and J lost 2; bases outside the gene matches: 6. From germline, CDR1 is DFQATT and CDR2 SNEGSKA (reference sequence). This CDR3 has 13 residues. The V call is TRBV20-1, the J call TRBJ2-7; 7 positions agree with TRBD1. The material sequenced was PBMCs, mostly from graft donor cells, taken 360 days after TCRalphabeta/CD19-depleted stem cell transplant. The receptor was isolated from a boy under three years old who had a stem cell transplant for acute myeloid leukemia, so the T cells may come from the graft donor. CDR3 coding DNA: TGCAGTGCTTACAGGGGAGAGACCTACGAGCAGTACTTC. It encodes CSAYRGETYEQYF.